A selection of T cell receptor beta chains follows, all from one sample in a study of cytomegalovirus exposure and HLA in healthy donors. Produced via immunoSEQ multiplex PCR; TCRdb's table is partial and in-frame only. In the table there are tens of thousands of clones, roughly 78% of which are singletons. The material sequenced was PBMCs. All receptors derive from a male donor in good health and CMV-seropositive. Both conserved end residues are part of each CDR3. The D gene is left open where the match is weak. Clone size is not always given. Where it is, it says once, few, many or a class for expanded clones.

clone_size,cdr3_length,d_call,v_call,j_call,cdr3_aa,cdr3_nt
.,14,.,TRBV29-1,TRBJ2-3,CSVVVTISTDTQYF,TGCAGCGTTGTGGTGACTATTAGCACAGATACGCAGTATTTT
.,21,.,TRBV13,TRBJ1-2,CASSSTGTLNNELPENYGYTF,TGTGCCAGCAGCTCGACCGGGACACTGAACAATGAGCTACCTGAGAACTATGGCTACACCTTC
.,13,.,TRBV29-1,TRBJ2-1,CSERRYEVDEQFF,TGCAGCGAGAGGAGGTACGAGGTGGATGAGCAGTTCTTC
.,15,TRBD2,TRBV7-9,TRBJ2-5,CASSPGLAGQETQYF,TGTGCCAGCAGCCCGGGACTAGCGGGCCAAGAGACCCAGTACTTC
.,16,TRBD1,TRBV29-1,TRBJ1-2,CSVERGQGARSYGYTF,TGCAGCGTTGAAAGAGGACAGGGGGCGCGAAGCTATGGCTACACCTTC
.,14,.,TRBV5-4,TRBJ1-2,CASSLEGVGYGYTF,TGTGCCAGCAGCTTGGAGGGAGTTGGCTATGGCTACACCTTC
.,15,TRBD2,TRBV7-2,TRBJ2-3,CASRVAGENTDTQYF,TGTGCCAGCAGGGTAGCGGGGGAGAACACAGATACGCAGTATTTT
.,15,TRBD2,TRBV7-6,TRBJ2-7,CASSLASGSYYEQYF,TGTGCCAGCAGCTTAGCTAGCGGGAGTTACTACGAGCAGTACTTC
.,12,.,TRBV7-9,TRBJ2-1,CASSASANEQFF,TGTGCCAGCAGCGCGTCCGCCAATGAGCAGTTCTTC
.,14,.,TRBV5-8,TRBJ2-5,CASSLATGGETQYF,TGTGCCAGCAGCTTGGCGACAGGTGGGGAGACCCAGTACTTC
.,13,TRBD1,TRBV29-1,TRBJ2-5,CSVRQGAGETQYF,TGCAGCGTCCGACAGGGGGCTGGAGAGACCCAGTACTTC
.,17,TRBD2,TRBV2,TRBJ2-2,CASSLRGLAGGAGELFF,TGTGCCAGCAGCCTACGGGGACTAGCGGGAGGGGCCGGGGAGCTGTTTTTT
.,15,.,TRBV28,TRBJ2-7,CASSFHRQGGNEQYF,TGTGCCAGCAGTTTTCACCGACAGGGAGGCAACGAGCAGTACTTC
.,14,.,TRBV4-1,TRBJ1-2,CASSQDEGSGGYTF,TGCGCCAGCAGCCAAGATGAAGGGAGCGGCGGCTACACCTTC
.,14,TRBD1,TRBV30,TRBJ2-7,CAWRWTGYPYEQYF,TGTGCCTGGAGGTGGACAGGTTATCCCTACGAGCAGTACTTC
.,16,TRBD1,TRBV18,TRBJ1-1,CASSPSGTGAAREAFF,TGTGCCAGCTCACCCTCCGGGACAGGGGCCGCCCGGGAAGCTTTCTTT
.,13,.,TRBV6-5,TRBJ2-4,CASSRRLSFIQYF,TGTGCCAGCAGCCGAAGACTCTCCTTCATTCAGTACTTC
.,14,TRBD1,TRBV18,TRBJ1-4,CASSLDREDEKLFF,TGTGCCAGCTCACTCGACAGGGAGGATGAAAAACTGTTTTTT
.,12,TRBD1,TRBV2,TRBJ1-2,CARTRDRGGYTF,TGTGCCAGAACCCGAGACAGGGGCGGCTACACCTTC
.,12,.,TRBV7-2,TRBJ2-1,CASSNSNREQFF,TGTGCCAGCAGCAATAGCAATCGTGAGCAGTTCTTC
.,13,.,TRBV7-2,TRBJ1-3,CASSLNGGNTIYF,TGTGCCAGCAGCTTGAACGGGGGAAACACCATATATTTT
.,13,.,TRBV11-2,TRBJ2-7,CASSLEVTYEQYF,TGTGCCAGCAGCTTAGAGGTGACATACGAGCAGTACTTC
.,14,TRBD1,TRBV25-1,TRBJ2-5,CASAGQGIGETQYF,TGTGCCAGCGCTGGACAGGGGATTGGAGAGACCCAGTACTTC
.,20,TRBD1,TRBV10-1,TRBJ1-5,CASSESCRDRGRFRNQPQHF,TGCGCCAGCAGTGAGTCTTGCCGGGACAGGGGGCGATTTCGCAATCAGCCCCAGCATTTT
.,14,TRBD1,TRBV28,TRBJ1-2,CASSQTGTNYGYTF,TGTGCCAGCAGTCAGACAGGGACGAACTATGGCTACACCTTC
.,13,.,TRBV7-2,TRBJ2-3,CASSFGGIDTQYF,TGTGCCAGCAGCTTTGGGGGGATAGATACGCAGTATTTT
.,14,TRBD1,TRBV9,TRBJ1-2,CASSVGGGQYGYTF,TGTGCCAGCAGCGTAGGTGGGGGACAGTATGGCTACACCTTC
once,16,TRBD2,TRBV11-2,TRBJ2-2,CASSLVREARSGELFF,TGTGCCAGCAGCTTAGTGCGGGAGGCTCGTAGTGGGGAGCTGTTTTTT
.,14,.,TRBV28,TRBJ2-1,CASSLIAGYNEQFF,TGTGCCAGCAGTTTAATCGCGGGGTACAATGAGCAGTTCTTC
.,14,TRBD2,TRBV19,TRBJ2-1,CASSIASGRNEQFF,TGTGCCAGTAGTATCGCGAGCGGGAGAAATGAGCAGTTCTTC
.,15,TRBD2,TRBV5-6,TRBJ2-7,CASRGGGGPPYEQYF,TGTGCCAGCAGGGGTGGCGGGGGGCCCCCCTACGAGCAGTACTTC
few,15,TRBD2,TRBV7-9,TRBJ2-1,CASRRGGAGENEQFF,TGTGCCAGCCGCCGGGGAGGGGCCGGGGAAAATGAGCAGTTCTTC
.,14,.,TRBV14,TRBJ2-7,CASSQADSSYEQYF,TGTGCCAGCAGCCAAGCGGACAGCTCCTACGAGCAGTACTTC
.,16,.,TRBV21-1,TRBJ2-4,CASSEERDQTRNIQYF,TGTGCCAGCAGCGAAGAGCGGGATCAAACCCGCAACATTCAGTACTTC
.,17,TRBD2,TRBV28,TRBJ2-7,CASSWGGTSGSSYEQYF,TGTGCCAGCAGTTGGGGGGGGACTAGCGGGAGCTCCTACGAGCAGTACTTC
.,12,.,TRBV28,TRBJ1-3,CASSLSGNTIYF,TGTGCCAGCAGTTTATCGGGAAACACCATATATTTT
.,12,TRBD1,TRBV2,TRBJ2-7,CASGDRSYEQYF,TGTGCCAGCGGGGACAGGAGCTACGAGCAGTACTTC
few,13,.,TRBV6-6,TRBJ1-2,CASSPTGIYGYTF,TGTGCCAGCAGTCCCACAGGGATCTATGGCTACACCTTC
.,18,.,TRBV4-2,TRBJ2-3,CASSQSDPFTRGSDTQYF,TGTGCCAGCAGCCAAAGCGACCCTTTCACGAGGGGGAGCGATACGCAGTATTTT
.,15,TRBD1,TRBV30,TRBJ1-2,CAWSPMTGVGYGYTF,TGTGCCTGGAGTCCGATGACAGGGGTTGGCTATGGCTACACCTTC
.,14,.,TRBV9,TRBJ2-1,CASSVAAGVGEQFF,TGTGCCAGCAGTGTAGCGGCCGGGGTAGGTGAGCAGTTCTTC